This entry is about one T cell receptor beta chain. The antigen is unknown. V lost 5 bases and J lost 4, with 13 bases in between. There are 14 residues in the CDR3. CDR1 is SGHRS and CDR2 is YFSETQ in the germline V gene. The record originates from a study of T cell responses to AZD1222 COVID-19 vaccine. Whole-study results and caveats: Of the AZD1222 recipients, only five to seven were seropositive at baseline. A mostly white British donor set with more females was recruited, and clonal diversity was possibly underestimated. Targeting of unmutated variant regions was reportedly seen in nearly half of spike-specific TCRs. The peak T cell response came first, and repertoires were sampled only after it.

Only in-frame clones appear in the TCRdb table, and some are missing; sequencing was by immunoSEQ multiplex PCR. The sample holds roughly 170,000 clones, around nine tenths seen once. This clonotype originated in an adult in good health. Sequencing was performed on peripheral blood, taken on day 0 of AZD1222 vaccination. V and J are TRBV5-1 and TRBJ2-1; tentatively, D is TRBD2 (6 bases). The CDR3 reads CASSSGLAYNEQFF. Here the CDR3 DNA reads TGCGCCAGCAGTTCGGGACTCGCTTACAATGAGCAGTTCTTC.